This T cell receptor (beta chain) comes out of a study of T cell responses to AZD1222 COVID-19 vaccine. Repertoires were generated with immunoSEQ multiplex PCR, while TCRdb's copy carries only in-frame clones and drops some. Of 100,000 to 140,000 clones listed, more than 70% are singletons. Trimming cost V 6 bases and J 6 bases; bases outside gene matches: 8. The CDR3 spans 15 residues. CDR1 and CDR2 from the germline V gene are WSHSY and SAAADI. Study-level findings and limits: When two AZD1222 doses had been given, Spike-specific TCR breadth and depth rose.

Details on this clone: Its target is not known.

This receptor was taken from an adult in good health. The source was peripheral blood, collected on day 0 of AZD1222 vaccination. The rearrangement uses TRBV10-2 and TRBJ1-2, with 12 bases matching TRBD1. The CDR3 DNA is TGCGCCAGCAGCCTTGGGACAGGGGGCGCGGATGGCTACACCTTC. Amino acid sequence: CASSLGTGGADGYTF.